This TCR beta chain was recorded in a study of a mutant IDH1 vaccine in newly diagnosed glioma. This CDR3 comprises 15 residues. The germline CDR1 and CDR2 sequences are KGHSH and LQKENI. Trimming took 0 bases from V and 3 from J, leaving 12 bases between them. Using immunoSEQ multiplex PCR, the repertoire was profiled, and TCRdb retains in-frame clones only, with some absent. The table records around 64,000 clones, around 80% of them present only once. Stated time point: baseline, week 1 (first vaccination visit). The treatment is: pre-vaccination baseline after standard-of-care therapy. This TCR was recovered from a woman between 18 and 30 years old with glioma. Some clones in this sample may be carry-over from other donors' samples. The specimen was peripheral blood mononuclear cells (PBMCs), collected from a glioma patient treated with radiotherapy, temozolomide or both. This chain uses TRBV18 with TRBJ2-7; D is possibly TRBD1 (5 bases). This CDR3 reads CASSPPGRGVYEQYF. The CDR3 coding sequence is TGTGCCAGCTCACCACCGGGAAGGGGCGTCTACGAGCAGTACTTC.